The present T cell receptor beta chain was sequenced within a study of B cell selection in AIRE deficiency. The sample holds one count of this clone. Its matching antigen is unknown. General study results and limits: Shared Treg sequences had shorter CDR3s, biased toward rearrangements with few non-templated insertions.

Sorted regulatory T cells were CD4-positive, CD25-high and CD127-low or negative. This table comes from immunoSEQ multiplex PCR, and its TCRdb copy is limited to in-frame clones, with some not included. This table holds 11,000 to 15,000 clones, 85% to 95% found once. The material sequenced was Tregs sorted from PBMCs. The receptor's source is a human donor with AIRE deficiency.

CDR3: CASRMGPYYEQYF. The CDR3 DNA is TGTGCCAGCAGAATGGGACCTTACTACGAGCAGTACTTC. This chain links TRBV28 with TRBJ2-7; the D call may be TRBD1 or TRBD2 (5 bases each). The CDR3 runs 13 residues. The V end was cut by 6 bases, the J end by 3 bases, with 12 bases between. Germline assignment: CDR1 MDHEN and CDR2 SYDVKM.